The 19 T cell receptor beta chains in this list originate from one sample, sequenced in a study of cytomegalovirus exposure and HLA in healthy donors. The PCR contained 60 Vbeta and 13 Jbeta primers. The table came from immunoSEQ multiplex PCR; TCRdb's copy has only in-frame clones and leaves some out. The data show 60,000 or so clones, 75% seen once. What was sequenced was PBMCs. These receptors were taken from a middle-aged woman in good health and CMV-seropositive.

The CDR3 DNA reads TGTGCCAGCAGTGGACCTGCGGGACAGAAGAACACTGAAGCTTTCTTT. This encodes CASSGPAGQKNTEAFF. This rearrangement joins TRBV6-1 to TRBJ1-1, with 7 nucleotides matching TRBD1. The CDR3 contains 16 residues. V lost 4 bases to trimming and J lost 1 base; unmatched junction nucleotides: 9. CDR1 and CDR2 (germline): MNHNS, SASEGT.

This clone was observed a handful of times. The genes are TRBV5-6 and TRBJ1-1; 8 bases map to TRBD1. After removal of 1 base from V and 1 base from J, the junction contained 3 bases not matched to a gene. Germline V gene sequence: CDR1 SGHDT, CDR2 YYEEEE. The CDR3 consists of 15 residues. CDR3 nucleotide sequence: TGTGCCAGCAGCTTGTTTGGACAGGGGAACACTGAAGCTTTCTTT. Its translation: CASSLFGQGNTEAFF.

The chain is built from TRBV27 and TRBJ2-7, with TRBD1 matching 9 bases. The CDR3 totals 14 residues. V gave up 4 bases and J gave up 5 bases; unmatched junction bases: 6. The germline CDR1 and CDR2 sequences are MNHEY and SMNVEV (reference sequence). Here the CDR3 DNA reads TGTGCCAGCAGTTCTTGGACAGGGGAGCACGAGCAGTACTTC. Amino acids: CASSSWTGEHEQYF.

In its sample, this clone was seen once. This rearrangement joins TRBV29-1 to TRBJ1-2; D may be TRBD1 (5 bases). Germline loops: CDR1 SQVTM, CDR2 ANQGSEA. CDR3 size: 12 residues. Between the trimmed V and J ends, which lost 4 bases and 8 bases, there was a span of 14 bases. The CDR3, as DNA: TGCAGCGTTGGCCGCGGGGCCGGGGGCTACACCTTC. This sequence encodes CSVGRGAGGYTF.

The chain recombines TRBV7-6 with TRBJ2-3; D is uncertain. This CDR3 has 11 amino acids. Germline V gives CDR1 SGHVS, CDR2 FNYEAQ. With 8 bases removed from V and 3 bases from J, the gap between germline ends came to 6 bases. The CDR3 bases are TGTGCCAGCCTAAGTACAGATACGCAGTATTTT. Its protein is CASLSTDTQYF. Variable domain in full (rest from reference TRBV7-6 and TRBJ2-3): GAGVSQSPRYKVTKRGQDVALRCDPISGHVSLYWYRQALGQGPEFLTYFNYEAQQDKSGLPNDRFSAERPEGSISTLTIQRTEQRDSAMYRCASLSTDTQYFGPGTRLTVL.

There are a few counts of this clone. CDR3 nucleotides: TGTGCCAGTAGTATTACAGGGGGCAGCTCCTACGAGCAGTACTTC. Protein: CASSITGGSSYEQYF. V gene TRBV19 combines with J gene TRBJ2-7; 9 nucleotides line up with TRBD1. Germline V lookup: CDR1 LNHDA, CDR2 SQIVND (reference sequence). The CDR3 extends over 15 amino acids. The ends lost 3 bases at V and 0 bases at J; junction bases unmatched: 3. Together with reference TRBV19 and TRBJ2-7, the CDR3 gives the full variable domain: DGGITQSPKYLFRKEGQNVTLSCEQNLNHDAMYWYRQDPGQGLRLIYYSQIVNDFQKGDIAEGYSVSREKKESFPLTVTSAQKNPTAFYLCASSITGGSSYEQYFGPGTRLTVT.

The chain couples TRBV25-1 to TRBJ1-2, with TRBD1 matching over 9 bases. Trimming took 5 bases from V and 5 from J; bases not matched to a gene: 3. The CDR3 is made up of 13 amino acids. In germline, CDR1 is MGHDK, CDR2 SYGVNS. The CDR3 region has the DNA TGTGCCAGCAGTATGGACAGGGGTTATGGCTACACCTTC. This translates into CASSMDRGYGYTF.

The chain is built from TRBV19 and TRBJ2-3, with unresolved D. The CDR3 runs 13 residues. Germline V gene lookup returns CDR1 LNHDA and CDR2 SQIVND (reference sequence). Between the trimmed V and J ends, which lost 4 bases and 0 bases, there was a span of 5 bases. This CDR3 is CASSTLSTDTQYF. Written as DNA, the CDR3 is TGTGCCAGTAGTACTTTAAGCACAGATACGCAGTATTTT.

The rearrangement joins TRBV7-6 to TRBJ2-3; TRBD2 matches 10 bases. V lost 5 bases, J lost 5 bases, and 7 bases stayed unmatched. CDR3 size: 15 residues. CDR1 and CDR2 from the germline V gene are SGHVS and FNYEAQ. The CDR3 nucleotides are TGTGCCAGCAGCCGAGCGGGGGGGCCGGGAGATACGCAGTATTTT. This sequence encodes CASSRAGGPGDTQYF.

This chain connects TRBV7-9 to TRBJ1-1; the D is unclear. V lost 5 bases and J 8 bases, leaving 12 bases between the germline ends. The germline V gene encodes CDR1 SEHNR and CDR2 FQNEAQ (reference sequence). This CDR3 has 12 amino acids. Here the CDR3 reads CASSLTGEEAFF. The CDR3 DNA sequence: TGTGCCAGCAGCCTAACGGGAGAAGAAGCTTTCTTT.

CDR3 in DNA: TGTGCCAGCAGCTCACCCGTAGGGGGCGCCACTGAAGCTTTCTTT. Amino acids: CASSSPVGGATEAFF. The chain links TRBV7-3 to TRBJ1-1, with 7 bases aligning to TRBD1. Germline CDR1 reads SGHTA; CDR2 reads FQGTGA. This CDR3 contains 15 residues. Trimming at V came to 4 bases and at J to 4 bases, leaving 9 bases not matched to a gene. Drawing the rest from reference TRBV7-3 and TRBJ1-1, the complete variable domain is GAGVSQTPSNKVTEKGKYVELRCDPISGHTALYWYRQSLGQGPEFLIYFQGTGAADDSGLPNDRFFAVRPEGSVSTLKIQRTERGDSAVYLCASSSPVGGATEAFFGQGTRLTVV.

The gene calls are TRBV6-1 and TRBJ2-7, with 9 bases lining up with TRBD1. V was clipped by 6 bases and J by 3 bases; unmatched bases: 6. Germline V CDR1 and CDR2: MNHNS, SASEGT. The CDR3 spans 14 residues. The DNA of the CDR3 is TGTGCCAGCAGCCGGGACAGGGTAGTCTACGAGCAGTACTTC. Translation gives CASSRDRVVYEQYF.

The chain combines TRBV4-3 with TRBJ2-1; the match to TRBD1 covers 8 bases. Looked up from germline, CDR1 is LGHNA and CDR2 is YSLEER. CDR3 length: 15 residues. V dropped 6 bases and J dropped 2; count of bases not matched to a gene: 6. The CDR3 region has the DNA TGCGCCAGCAGTCCAGGGGGCCTTACCTACAATGAGCAGTTCTTC. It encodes CASSPGGLTYNEQFF.

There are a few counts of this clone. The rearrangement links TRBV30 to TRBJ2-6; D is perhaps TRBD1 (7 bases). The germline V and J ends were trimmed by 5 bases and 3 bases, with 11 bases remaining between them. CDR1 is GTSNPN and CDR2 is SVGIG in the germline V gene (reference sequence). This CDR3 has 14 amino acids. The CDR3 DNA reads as TGTGCCTGGGGAGGGGGCGGTGGGGCCAACGTCCTGACTTTC. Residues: CAWGGGGGANVLTF.

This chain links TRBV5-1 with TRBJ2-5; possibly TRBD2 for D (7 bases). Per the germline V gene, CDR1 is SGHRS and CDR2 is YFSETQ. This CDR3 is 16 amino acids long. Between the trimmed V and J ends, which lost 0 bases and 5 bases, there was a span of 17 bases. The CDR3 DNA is TGCGCCAGCAGCTTGGCCGCTGGCAGGGGAGGGGAGACCCAGTACTTC. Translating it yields CASSLAAGRGGETQYF.

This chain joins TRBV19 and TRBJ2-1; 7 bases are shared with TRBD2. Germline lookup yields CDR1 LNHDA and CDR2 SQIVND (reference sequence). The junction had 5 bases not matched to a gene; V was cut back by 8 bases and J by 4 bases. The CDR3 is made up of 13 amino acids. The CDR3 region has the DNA TGTGCCAGTGGGCGGGGGAGGTACAATGAGCAGTTCTTC. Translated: CASGRGRYNEQFF.

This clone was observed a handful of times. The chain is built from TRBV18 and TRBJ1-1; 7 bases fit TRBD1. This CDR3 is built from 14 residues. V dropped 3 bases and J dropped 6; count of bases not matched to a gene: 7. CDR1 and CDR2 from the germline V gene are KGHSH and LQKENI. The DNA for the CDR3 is TGTGCCAGCTCACCTTCGACAGGGTGGGCTGAAGCTTTCTTT. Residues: CASSPSTGWAEAFF.

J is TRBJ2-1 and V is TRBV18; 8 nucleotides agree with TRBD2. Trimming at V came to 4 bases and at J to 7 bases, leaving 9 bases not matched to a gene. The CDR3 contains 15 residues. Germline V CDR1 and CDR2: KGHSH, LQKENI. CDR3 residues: CASSQTSATGNEQFF. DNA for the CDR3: TGTGCCAGCTCACAGACTAGCGCAACAGGGAATGAGCAGTTCTTC.

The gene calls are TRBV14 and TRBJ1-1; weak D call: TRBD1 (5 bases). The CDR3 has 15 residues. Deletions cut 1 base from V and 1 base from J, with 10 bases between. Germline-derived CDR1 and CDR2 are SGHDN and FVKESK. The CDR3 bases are TGTGCCAGCAGCCAAGCAGGGAGGAGGAACACTGAAGCTTTCTTT. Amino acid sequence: CASSQAGRRNTEAFF.